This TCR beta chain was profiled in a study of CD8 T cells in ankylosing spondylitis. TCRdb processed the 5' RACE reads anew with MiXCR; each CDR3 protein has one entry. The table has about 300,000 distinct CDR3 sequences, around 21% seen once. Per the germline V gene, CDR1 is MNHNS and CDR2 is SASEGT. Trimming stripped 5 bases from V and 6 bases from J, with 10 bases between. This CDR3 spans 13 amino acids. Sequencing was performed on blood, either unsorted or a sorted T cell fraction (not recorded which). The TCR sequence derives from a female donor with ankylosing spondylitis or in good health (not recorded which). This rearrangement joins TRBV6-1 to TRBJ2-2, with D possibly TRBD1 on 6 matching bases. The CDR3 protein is CASSLRGAGELFF. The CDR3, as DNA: TGTGCCAGCAGTCTCAGGGGTGCCGGGGAGCTGTTTTTT.